The 32 T cell receptor beta chains below all came from one sample that was sequenced in a study of OX40 agonist ivuxolimab in advanced cancers. Some clones are missing from TCRdb's copy, which holds only in-frame ones; the method was immunoSEQ multiplex PCR. The sample lists roughly 60,000 clones, more than 70% occurring once. This specimen consisted of CD4+ or CD8+ T cells sorted from blood, obtained in a trial of the OX40 agonist ivuxolimab. These receptor sequences come from an adult with an advanced solid tumor such as melanoma, head and neck, liver or kidney cancer.

This rearrangement joins TRBV6-5 to TRBJ2-1; 7 bases fit TRBD1. This CDR3 comprises 15 residues. Per germline, CDR1 MNHEY and CDR2 SVGAGI. V lost 6 bases and J lost 4; bases outside the gene matches: 9. The CDR3 DNA reads as TGTGCCAGCAGACTCCCCGGGACAGTTTACAATGAGCAGTTCTTC. Its protein product is CASRLPGTVYNEQFF.

The chain joins TRBV6-5 to TRBJ1-4, with D perhaps matching TRBD1 (6 bases). V gave up 4 bases and J gave up 8 bases, with 17 bases separating them. Germline CDR1 reads MNHEY; CDR2 reads SVGAGI. The CDR3 covers 15 residues. The DNA for the CDR3 is TGTGCCAGCAGTTTATACAGGGCTGGCAGCGAAAAACTGTTTTTT. The encoded protein is CASSLYRAGSEKLFF.

The chain carries TRBV27 and TRBJ2-2; 9 bases line up with TRBD2. There are 15 residues in the CDR3. In germline, CDR1 is MNHEY, CDR2 SMNVEV (reference sequence). V shed 5 bases, J shed 6 bases, and the junction held 7 bases outside the gene matches. As DNA, the CDR3 is TGTGCCAGCAGTCCGGGGACTAGCTGGGCCGGGGAGCTGTTTTTT. Translated, it gives CASSPGTSWAGELFF.

This chain joins TRBV6-1 and TRBJ2-5, with D possibly TRBD1 on 5 matching bases. In germline, CDR1 is MNHNS, CDR2 SASEGT. The CDR3 length is 15 residues. Between the trimmed V and J ends, which lost 3 bases and 2 bases, there was a span of 13 bases. The CDR3 bases are TGTGCCAGCAGTGACCAAGAAGGGGCTCAAGAGACCCAGTACTTC. As protein: CASSDQEGAQETQYF.

The chain employs TRBV11-3 and TRBJ2-3; 11 nucleotides match TRBD2. The trim removed 4 bases at V and 1 base at J, leaving 4 bases unmatched. This CDR3 contains 16 residues. Germline CDR1 SGHNT, CDR2 YENEEA. The CDR3 sequence is CASSSPLAGGTDTQYF. The CDR3 nucleotides are TGTGCCAGCAGCTCACCACTAGCGGGGGGCACAGATACGCAGTATTTT.

This clone came up once. DNA of the CDR3: TGTGCCAGCAGTGAACAGGGAAACACCATATATTTT. This gives the protein CASSEQGNTIYF. V and J are TRBV6-1 and TRBJ1-3; D gene uncertain. Trimming cost V 2 bases and J 4 bases, with 3 bases left between them. Per the germline V gene, CDR1 is MNHNS and CDR2 is SASEGT. The CDR3 runs to 12 residues.

Here the CDR3 DNA reads TGTGCCAGCAGCAAAGTACAGATCAGCAGGGCGGGTGGCTACACCTTC. Translating it yields CASSKVQISRAGGYTF. V gene TRBV21-1 combines with J gene TRBJ1-2. TRBV21-1 is labeled a pseudogene. CDR3 length: 16 residues.

The genes are TRBV5-8 and TRBJ2-3; D gene unclear. Between the trimmed V and J ends, which lost 2 bases and 1 base, there was a span of 14 bases. Germline CDR1 reads SGHTS; CDR2 reads YDEGEE. The CDR3 is 16 residues long. CDR3 region: CASSFGRRRGTDTQYF. The DNA for the CDR3 is TGTGCCAGCAGCTTCGGGCGGCGGCGCGGCACAGATACGCAGTATTTT.

V usage is TRBV14 and J usage is TRBJ2-7, with a possible D match to TRBD2 (5 bases). Trimming removed 2 bases at V and 8 bases at J, with 16 bases between. The CDR3 sequence is 14 residues long. Germline V CDR1 and CDR2: SGHDN, FVKESK. DNA for the CDR3: TGTGCCAGCAGCCAATCTGGAGCCGAGGGAAAGCAGTACTTC. Translation gives CASSQSGAEGKQYF.

The chain combines TRBV19 with TRBJ2-2, with 9 bases aligning to TRBD1. Per the germline V gene, CDR1 is LNHDA and CDR2 is SQIVND (reference sequence). The CDR3 length is 17 residues. V gave up 0 bases and J gave up 3 bases; unmatched junction bases: 5. The CDR3 region has the DNA TGTGCCAGTAGTATAGAGCCGGGACAGGGTTACACCGGGGAGCTGTTTTTT. This translates into CASSIEPGQGYTGELFF. Full variable domain (rest looked up from reference TRBV19 and TRBJ2-2): DGGITQSPKYLFRKEGQNVTLSCEQNLNHDAMYWYRQDPGQGLRLIYYSQIVNDFQKGDIAEGYSVSREKKESFPLTVTSAQKNPTAFYLCASSIEPGQGYTGELFFGEGSRLTVL.

The chain carries TRBV4-1 and TRBJ1-2; 9 bases align to TRBD1. CDR3 length: 17 residues. Germline V gene sequence: CDR1 MGHRA, CDR2 YSYEKL. The junction had 10 bases not matched to a gene; V was cut back by 5 bases and J by 0 bases. Here the CDR3 reads CASSFRDRDDTNYGYTF. The CDR3 DNA is TGCGCCAGCAGCTTCCGGGACAGGGATGATACTAACTATGGCTACACCTTC.

The CDR3 bases are TGTGCCAGCTCACCAGTCGGGGGGGAAGAGACCCAGTACTTC. Translated, it gives CASSPVGGEETQYF. The chain employs TRBV18 and TRBJ2-5; 8 bases map to TRBD2. Germline assignment: CDR1 KGHSH and CDR2 LQKENI. The CDR3 runs to 14 residues. The ends lost 2 bases at V and 3 bases at J; junction bases unmatched: 2.

CDR3 sequence reads: CASERQGPNYGYTF. In DNA, the CDR3 is TGTGCCAGCGAACGACAGGGGCCCAACTATGGCTACACCTTC. The rearrangement joins TRBV7-9 to TRBJ1-2, with 8 bases matching TRBD1. Germline V gene lookup returns CDR1 SEHNR and CDR2 FQNEAQ (reference sequence). V dropped 8 bases and J dropped 2; count of bases not matched to a gene: 7. The CDR3 covers 14 residues.

This chain uses TRBV7-2 with TRBJ2-5, with TRBD2 identical over 11 bases. The CDR3 consists of 13 residues. The V gene end was trimmed by 10 bases and the J gene end by 4 bases; junction bases not matched to a gene: 5. The germline CDR1 and CDR2 sequences are SGHTA and FQGNSA. CDR3 loop: CATRSGGGETQYF. The CDR3 DNA is TGTGCCACCCGTAGCGGGGGGGGAGAGACCCAGTACTTC.

The chain employs TRBV4-1 and TRBJ2-4; a weak D match, TRBD2 (5 bases). V was shortened by 0 bases and J by 0 bases, with 21 bases between the two germline ends. The CDR3 has 20 residues. Germline-derived CDR1 and CDR2 are MGHRA and YSYEKL. CDR3 nucleotide sequence: TGCGCCAGCAGCCAAGACGGAGGAGGCAGACCAGGCCTAGCCAAAAACATTCAGTACTTC. The encoded protein is CASSQDGGGRPGLAKNIQYF.

The chain joins TRBV30 to TRBJ1-1; D is ambiguous. This CDR3 has 13 amino acids. Trimming removed 5 bases at V and 1 base at J, with 11 bases between. The V gene's germline CDR1 is GTSNPN and CDR2 SVGIG (reference sequence). CDR3 DNA sequence: TGTGCCTGGTCCGGGCAGGCGAACACTGAAGCTTTCTTT. It codes for CAWSGQANTEAFF.

The chain couples TRBV6-1 to TRBJ1-6; 7 bases are a match to TRBD1. With 8 bases clipped from V and 8 bases from J, the junction kept 6 bases outside the gene matches. The germline gives CDR1 MNHNS, CDR2 SASEGT. There are 13 residues in the CDR3. The CDR3 spells CASGGTGDSPLHF. The CDR3 DNA reads TGTGCCAGCGGCGGAACAGGGGATTCACCCCTCCACTTT.

This clone was picked up one time. V is TRBV10-3 and J is TRBJ1-2; the match to TRBD1 covers 9 bases. The CDR3 length is 17 residues. Looked up from germline, CDR1 is ENHRY and CDR2 is SYGVKD. The J segment lost 8 bases and the V segment lost 4 bases, leaving 17 bases of the junction unmatched. The CDR3 DNA reads TGTGCCATCAGTGGTGGGACAGGGACGTTAACTGGTATAGGCTACACCTTC. Translated, it gives CAISGGTGTLTGIGYTF.

The V and J genes are TRBV19 and TRBJ1-5; D possibly corresponds to TRBD1 (5 bases). V was trimmed by 7 bases and J by 0 bases, leaving 16 bases between them. CDR3 length equals 16 residues. The germline V gene has CDR1 LNHDA and CDR2 SQIVND (reference sequence). CDR3 amino acids: CASTDNGADSNQPQHF. The CDR3 DNA follows: TGTGCCAGTACCGACAATGGGGCGGATAGCAATCAGCCCCAGCATTTT.

J is TRBJ1-4 and V is TRBV30; 9 bases are shared with TRBD1. This CDR3 comprises 13 residues. Germline V gene sequence: CDR1 GTSNPN, CDR2 SVGIG (reference sequence). The trim removed 6 bases at V and 7 bases at J, leaving 6 bases unmatched. CDR3 in DNA: TGTGCCTGCACCGGGACAGGGATTGAAAAACTGTTTTTT. It encodes CACTGTGIEKLFF. The whole variable domain, filled in from reference TRBV30 and TRBJ1-4, reads SQTIHQWPATLVQPVGSPLSLECTVEGTSNPNLYWYRQAAGRGLQLLFYSVGIGQISSEVPQNLSASRPQDRQFILSSKKLLLSDSGFYLCACTGTGIEKLFFGSGTQLSVL.

V and J are TRBV29-1 and TRBJ1-2; the D is unclear. The CDR3 has 13 residues. Germline CDR1 and CDR2: SQVTM and ANQGSEA. Trimming left V 7 bases short and J 8 bases short, with 20 bases between. DNA of the CDR3: TGCAGCGCTGGGGATGACGGGCAAGGAGGCTACACCTTC. Its protein product is CSAGDDGQGGYTF.

J is TRBJ2-2 and V is TRBV11-3; 10 nucleotides match TRBD2. CDR1 SGHNT and CDR2 YENEEA come from the germline V gene. V trimming: 3 bases; J trimming: 7 bases; junction bases outside the gene matches: 2. This CDR3 is 14 amino acids long. Written as DNA, the CDR3 is TGTGCCAGCAGCTTCACTAGCGGGGTCGGGGAGCTGTTTTTT. It is translated as CASSFTSGVGELFF.

The rearrangement uses TRBV7-2 and TRBJ2-3; 8 bases map to TRBD2. The trim removed 4 bases at V and 5 bases at J, leaving 5 bases unmatched. The germline V gene has CDR1 SGHTA and CDR2 FQGNSA. The CDR3 has 14 amino acids. CDR3 region: CASSSGLAIDTQYF. In nucleotides, the CDR3 is TGTGCCAGCAGCTCCGGACTAGCAATAGATACGCAGTATTTT.

This clone rates as large. CDR3 region: CASSVDTGGYTF. CDR3 DNA sequence: TGTGCCAGCAGCGTAGACACGGGAGGCTACACCTTC. The chain combines TRBV9 with TRBJ1-2; no definite D call. V was cut by 0 bases and J by 8 bases, with 8 bases left in between. The V gene's germline CDR1 is SGDLS and CDR2 YYNGEE. The CDR3 is 12 amino acids.

For this clone: The sample carries other DNA sequences with the same CDR3. The V call is TRBV6-5, the J call TRBJ1-1; D is unresolved. The germline V gene has CDR1 MNHEY and CDR2 SVGAGI. The length of the CDR3 is 13 residues. The V and J ends lost 2 bases and 3 bases respectively, with 7 bases between them. CDR3 sequence reads: CASSYDRYTEAFF. CDR3 DNA: TGTGCCAGCAGTTACGATCGGTACACTGAAGCTTTCTTT.

The rearrangement joins TRBV4-2 to TRBJ2-1; 9 bases are shared with TRBD2. Trimming cost V 1 base and J 0 bases; bases outside gene matches: 13. The CDR3 totals 20 residues. Germline-derived CDR1 and CDR2 are LGHNA and YNFKEQ. In DNA form, the CDR3 reads TGTGCCAGCAGCCAAGTTCGCCCAGCGGGGGGTTTAAGCTCCTACAATGAGCAGTTCTTC. Translating it yields CASSQVRPAGGLSSYNEQFF.

The V and J genes are TRBV7-9 and TRBJ2-6, with D unresolved. Germline CDR1 SEHNR, CDR2 FQNEAQ (reference sequence). This CDR3 is 15 amino acids long. Trimming cost V 1 base and J 4 bases, with 8 bases left between them. Here the CDR3 DNA reads TGTGCCAGCAGCTTAGTCGGTGGGGGGGCCAACGTCCTGACTTTC. Amino acid sequence: CASSLVGGGANVLTF. The complete variable domain, with remaining parts taken from reference TRBV7-9 and TRBJ2-6, reads DTGVSQNPRHKITKRGQNVTFRCDPISEHNRLYWYRQTLGQGPEFLTYFQNEAQLEKSRLLSDRFSAERPKGSFSTLEIQRTEQGDSAMYLCASSLVGGGANVLTFGAGSRLTVL.

The CDR3 region is CASSLAGAGGRVTDTQYF. DNA for the CDR3: TGTGCCAGCAGCTTAGCTGGAGCGGGGGGACGGGTTACAGATACGCAGTATTTT. The V call is TRBV7-2, the J call TRBJ2-3; 9 nucleotides agree with TRBD2. Trimming removed 0 bases from V and 3 bases from J; junction bases left unmatched: 10. Looked up from germline, CDR1 is SGHTA and CDR2 is FQGNSA. The CDR3 is made up of 18 amino acids.

The rearrangement uses TRBV30 and TRBJ1-2; D is uncertain. The germline CDR1 and CDR2 sequences are GTSNPN and SVGIG (reference sequence). V was trimmed by 4 bases and J by 8 bases, leaving 14 bases between them. The CDR3 runs 12 residues. CDR3 sequence: CAWNLLPRGYTF. The CDR3, as DNA: TGTGCCTGGAATTTGCTCCCCAGGGGCTACACCTTC. Variable domain in full (rest from reference TRBV30 and TRBJ1-2): SQTIHQWPATLVQPVGSPLSLECTVEGTSNPNLYWYRQAAGRGLQLLFYSVGIGQISSEVPQNLSASRPQDRQFILSSKKLLLSDSGFYLCAWNLLPRGYTFGSGTRLTVV.

The chain uses TRBV7-9 and TRBJ2-1; no clear D. The CDR3 sequence is 15 residues long. V gave up 5 bases and J gave up 6 bases, with 17 bases separating them. Germline-derived CDR1 and CDR2 are SEHNR and FQNEAQ (reference sequence). The CDR3 region is CASSPPPRMGNEQFF. DNA of the CDR3: TGTGCCAGCAGCCCCCCTCCTAGAATGGGCAATGAGCAGTTCTTC.

CDR3 residues: CASTPVGHALNEQFF. CDR3 sequence (DNA): TGTGCCAGTACCCCTGTGGGGCATGCCCTCAATGAGCAGTTCTTC. The chain couples TRBV19 to TRBJ2-1; perhaps TRBD1 as D (5 bases). V lost 7 bases and J 6 bases, leaving 19 bases between the germline ends. Looked up from germline, CDR1 is LNHDA and CDR2 is SQIVND (reference sequence). CDR3 length equals 15 residues.

The chain joins TRBV5-1 to TRBJ2-7; possible D gene TRBD2, 5 bases. Trimming removed 1 base from V and 7 bases from J, with 18 bases in between. Looked up from germline, CDR1 is SGHRS and CDR2 is YFSETQ. The CDR3 totals 15 residues. CDR3 DNA: TGCGCCAGCAGCTTGAGCGCCGGGTCCGGGATGGAGCAGTACTTC. It is translated as CASSLSAGSGMEQYF.